A selection of T cell receptor beta chains follows, all from one sample in a study of blood T cell repertoires in COVID-19. The assay was immunoSEQ multiplex PCR, and TCRdb's table has in-frame clones only and misses some. The sample lists about 330,000 clones; over 80% were seen once. Sequencing was performed on PBMCs or T cells enriched from blood (not recorded which). These receptors were taken from a man in his thirties or forties who had recovered from COVID-19. The CDR3 runs from the conserved cysteine through the conserved F or W. A D gene is named only where the DNA matches it firmly. Only some rows state a clone size, as once, few, many or a class for expanded clones.

NA | NA | TRBJ1-5 | TRBV6-5 | CASTGDRDQPQHF | TGTGCCAGCACCGGGGATAGGGATCAGCCCCAGCATTTT
TRBD1 | NA | TRBJ1-5 | TRBV5-4 | CASSPTGGYSNQPQHF | TGTGCCAGCAGCCCGACAGGGGGGTATAGCAATCAGCCCCAGCATTTT
TRBD1 | NA | TRBJ2-5 | TRBV3-1/TRBV3-2 | CASSPSQGARRETQYF | TGTGCCAGCAGCCCCAGCCAGGGGGCCCGGCGGGAGACCCAGTACTTC
NA | NA | TRBJ1-1 | TRBV2 | CASRRYQGEAFF | TGTGCCAGCAGGAGGTATCAGGGTGAAGCTTTCTTT
NA | NA | TRBJ2-1 | TRBV28 | CATGDNEQFF | TGTGCTACTGGTGACAATGAGCAGTTCTTC
NA | NA | TRBJ2-1 | TRBV28 | CASRRGGEQFF | TGTGCCAGCAGGAGGGGAGGAGAGCAGTTCTTC
TRBD2 | NA | TRBJ2-1 | TRBV10-1 | CASSVASGDNEQFF | TGCGCCAGCAGTGTAGCTAGCGGGGACAATGAGCAGTTCTTC
NA | few | TRBJ1-6 | TRBV7-9 | CASSSGTYGESPLHF | TGTGCCAGCAGCTCTGGGACATACGGAGAATCACCCCTCCACTTT
TRBD1 | NA | TRBJ1-2 | TRBV5-1 | CASSSDRGGIYGYTF | TGCGCCAGCAGCTCTGACAGGGGAGGTATCTATGGCTACACCTTC
TRBD1 | NA | TRBJ1-6 | TRBV7-7 | CASSTEPGQGRSSYNSPLHF | TGTGCCAGCAGCACTGAGCCGGGACAGGGGAGAAGCTCCTATAATTCACCCCTCCACTTT
NA | NA | TRBJ1-1 | TRBV28 | CASRQGTNTEAFF | TGTGCCAGCAGACAGGGTACGAACACTGAAGCTTTCTTT
NA | NA | TRBJ2-5 | TRBV19 | CASSIDSVSPRQYF | TGTGCCAGTAGTATAGATTCAGTAAGTCCGCGGCAGTACTTC
TRBD1 | NA | TRBJ1-1 | TRBV5-1 | CASSLGQGLNTEAFF | TGCGCCAGCAGCTTGGGACAGGGTTTGAACACTGAAGCTTTCTTT
TRBD1 | NA | TRBJ1-2 | TRBV7-9 | CASSPTGASYGYTF | TGTGCCAGCAGCCCGACAGGGGCTAGCTATGGCTACACCTTC
TRBD2 | NA | TRBJ2-7 | TRBV18 | CASSPSTSGGGSSYEQYF | TGTGCCAGCTCACCTTCGACTAGCGGGGGGGGGAGCTCCTACGAGCAGTACTTC
NA | NA | TRBJ1-2 | TRBV7-9 | CASSHPRRGGYTF | TGTGCCAGCAGCCACCCTAGAAGGGGTGGCTACACCTTC
TRBD1 | once | TRBJ1-2 | TRBV28 | CASTPPDRFYGYTF | TGTGCCAGCACCCCGCCGGACAGGTTCTATGGCTACACCTTC
NA | NA | TRBJ1-1 | TRBV3-1/TRBV3-2 | CASSQADVATEAFF | TGTGCCAGCAGCCAGGCCGACGTAGCGACTGAAGCTTTCTTT
TRBD1 | NA | TRBJ1-6 | TRBV5-8 | CASSPRTGSYNSPLHF | TGTGCCAGCAGCCCGAGGACAGGGAGTTATAATTCACCCCTCCACTTT
NA | NA | TRBJ1-5 | TRBV15 | CATSRVGLSNQPQHF | TGTGCCACCAGCAGAGTGGGGCTTTCGAATCAGCCCCAGCATTTT
TRBD2 | NA | TRBJ2-3 | TRBV4-2 | CASTQGPTSAPGTDTQYF | TGTGCCAGCACCCAAGGGCCGACTAGCGCCCCCGGCACAGATACGCAGTATTTT
NA | NA | TRBJ2-3 | TRBV30 | CAWSLVGDTDTQYF | TGTGCCTGGAGTTTGGTCGGGGACACAGATACGCAGTATTTT
NA | NA | TRBJ1-1 | TRBV15 | CATSRDLGGINEAFF | TGTGCCACCAGCAGAGATCTGGGCGGGATTAATGAAGCTTTCTTT
NA | NA | TRBJ2-5 | TRBV9 | CASSVGAGSQETQYF | TGTGCCAGCAGCGTAGGAGCCGGGAGTCAAGAGACCCAGTACTTC
TRBD1 | NA | TRBJ1-5 | TRBV2 | CASSEQGQGGQPQHF | TGTGCCAGCAGTGAACAGGGTCAGGGGGGTCAGCCCCAGCATTTT
TRBD1 | NA | TRBJ2-1 | TRBV18 | CASSWSTGLEEKQFF | TGTGCCAGCTCATGGTCGACAGGGCTAGAGGAAAAGCAGTTCTTC
NA | NA | TRBJ1-2 | TRBV29-1 | CSVGPDYGYTF | TGCAGCGTGGGCCCAGACTATGGCTACACCTTC
TRBD2 | NA | TRBJ2-5 | TRBV6-2/TRBV6-3 | CASSYSGGLKETQYF | TGTGCCAGCAGTTACAGCGGGGGACTCAAAGAGACCCAGTACTTC
NA | NA | TRBJ2-5 | TRBV14 | CASSRPGETQYF | TGTGCCAGCAGCCGACCGGGAGAGACCCAGTACTTC
TRBD1 | few | TRBJ1-2 | TRBV27 | CASSPTGHYGYTF | TGTGCCAGCAGCCCGACAGGGCACTATGGCTACACCTTC
TRBD2 | NA | TRBJ2-7 | TRBV7-8 | CASSLDRGGDYEQYF | TGTGCCAGCAGCTTAGACCGGGGGGGCGACTACGAGCAGTACTTC
TRBD1 | NA | TRBJ1-2 | TRBV3-1/TRBV3-2 | CASSQTTGARYGYTF | TGTGCCAGCAGCCAAACGACAGGGGCCAGGTACGGCTACACCTTC
NA | NA | TRBJ2-5 | TRBV6-5 | CASSRNPYQETQYF | TGTGCCAGCAGTCGTAATCCGTACCAAGAGACCCAGTACTTC
TRBD1 | NA | TRBJ1-5 | TRBV28 | CASSINRGGSNQPQHF | TGTGCCAGCAGTATCAACAGGGGTGGAAGCAATCAGCCCCAGCATTTT
TRBD1 | NA | TRBJ1-5 | TRBV9 | CASSGTGVYQPQHF | TGTGCCAGCAGTGGGACAGGGGTATATCAGCCCCAGCATTTT
NA | NA | TRBJ2-3 | TRBV2 | CASSETRTDTQYF | TGTGCCAGCAGTGAAACTCGGACAGATACGCAGTATTTT
TRBD1 | NA | TRBJ1-5 | TRBV27 | CASSLEGARNQPQHF | TGTGCCAGCAGTTTGGAGGGGGCTCGTAATCAGCCCCAGCATTTT
NA | NA | TRBJ2-1 | TRBV9 | CASSGRDKLDNEQFF | TGTGCCAGCAGCGGCCGGGACAAACTAGACAATGAGCAGTTCTTC
NA | NA | TRBJ1-6 | TRBV5-6 | CASSLAGGFNSPLHF | TGTGCCAGCAGCTTGGCCGGGGGTTTTAATTCACCCCTCCACTTT
NA | NA | TRBJ1-6 | TRBV19 | CASSIRSGRAYNSPLHF | TGTGCCAGTAGTATTCGGTCGGGCAGGGCCTATAATTCACCCCTCCACTTT
NA | NA | TRBJ1-1 | TRBV5-5 | CASRSGLILGTEAFF | TGTGCCAGCAGGTCCGGACTGATACTGGGCACTGAAGCTTTCTTT
TRBD1 | few | TRBJ2-2 | TRBV7-7 | CASTSHTGQEYTGELFF | TGTGCCAGCACCTCCCATACGGGACAGGAGTACACCGGGGAGCTGTTTTTT
TRBD1 | once | TRBJ1-2 | TRBV13 | CASSPPGQEGYGYTF | TGTGCCAGCAGCCCCCCGGGACAGGAGGGGTATGGCTACACCTTC